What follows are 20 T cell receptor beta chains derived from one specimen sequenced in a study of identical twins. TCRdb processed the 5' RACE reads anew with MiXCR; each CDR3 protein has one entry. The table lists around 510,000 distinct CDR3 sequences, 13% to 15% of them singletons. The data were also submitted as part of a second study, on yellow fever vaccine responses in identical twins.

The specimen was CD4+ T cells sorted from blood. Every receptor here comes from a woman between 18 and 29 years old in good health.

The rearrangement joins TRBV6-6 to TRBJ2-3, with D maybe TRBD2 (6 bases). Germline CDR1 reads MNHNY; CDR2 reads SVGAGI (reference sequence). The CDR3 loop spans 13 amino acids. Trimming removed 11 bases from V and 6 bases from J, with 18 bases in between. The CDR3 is CAARDLVVDTQYF. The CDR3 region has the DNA TGTGCCGCAAGGGACTTGGTTGTGGATACGCAGTATTTT.

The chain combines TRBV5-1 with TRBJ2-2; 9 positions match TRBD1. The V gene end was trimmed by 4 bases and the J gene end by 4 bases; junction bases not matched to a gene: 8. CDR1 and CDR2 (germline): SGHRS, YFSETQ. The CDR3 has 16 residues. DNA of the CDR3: TGCGCCAGCAGCATCGGACAGGGGAGTAGCACCGGGGAGCTGTTTTTT. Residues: CASSIGQGSSTGELFF.

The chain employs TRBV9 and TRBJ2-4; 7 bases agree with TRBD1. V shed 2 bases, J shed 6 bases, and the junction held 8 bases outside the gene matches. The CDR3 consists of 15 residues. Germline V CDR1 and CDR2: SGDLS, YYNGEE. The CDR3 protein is CASSVAGTDINIQYF. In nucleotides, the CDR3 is TGTGCCAGCAGCGTGGCCGGGACAGACATAAACATTCAGTACTTC.

DNA of the CDR3: TGTGCCAGCAGTTCCAGGGGGCATTATGAAAAACTGTTTTTT. It encodes CASSSRGHYEKLFF. This chain connects TRBV6-5 to TRBJ1-4, with 8 bases that match TRBD1. Per the germline V gene, CDR1 is MNHEY and CDR2 is SVGAGI. This CDR3 has 14 residues. V gave up 4 bases and J gave up 6 bases; unmatched junction bases: 4.

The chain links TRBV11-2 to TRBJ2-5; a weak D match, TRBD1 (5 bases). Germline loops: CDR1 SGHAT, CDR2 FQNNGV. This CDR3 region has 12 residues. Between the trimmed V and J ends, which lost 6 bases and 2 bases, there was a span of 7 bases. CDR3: CASRGVQETQYF. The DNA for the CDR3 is TGTGCCAGCAGAGGGGTGCAAGAGACCCAGTACTTC.

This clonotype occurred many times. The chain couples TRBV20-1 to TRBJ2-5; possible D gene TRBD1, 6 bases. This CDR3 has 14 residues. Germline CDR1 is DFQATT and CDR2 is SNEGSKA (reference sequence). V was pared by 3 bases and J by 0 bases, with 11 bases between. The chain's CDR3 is CSASETGYQETQYF. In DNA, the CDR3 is TGCAGTGCTAGCGAGACAGGCTACCAAGAGACCCAGTACTTC.

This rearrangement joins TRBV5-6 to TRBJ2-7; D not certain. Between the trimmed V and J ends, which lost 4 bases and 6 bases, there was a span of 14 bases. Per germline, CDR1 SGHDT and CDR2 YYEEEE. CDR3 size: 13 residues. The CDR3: CASSRRSSSEQYF. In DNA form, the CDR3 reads TGTGCCAGCAGCCGTAGGAGTTCCAGCGAGCAGTACTTC.

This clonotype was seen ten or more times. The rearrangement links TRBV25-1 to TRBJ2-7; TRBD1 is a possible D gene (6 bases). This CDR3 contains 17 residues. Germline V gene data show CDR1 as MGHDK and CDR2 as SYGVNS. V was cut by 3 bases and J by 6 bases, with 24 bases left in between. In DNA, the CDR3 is TGTGCCAGCAGTGACGTGAAAAGGGGGTCACCCAAGCGCGAGCAGTACTTC. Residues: CASSDVKRGSPKREQYF.

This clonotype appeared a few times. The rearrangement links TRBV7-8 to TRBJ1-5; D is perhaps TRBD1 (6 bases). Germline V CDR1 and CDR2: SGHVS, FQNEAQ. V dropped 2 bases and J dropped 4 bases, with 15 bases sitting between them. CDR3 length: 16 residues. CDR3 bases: TGTGCCAGCAGCTTATTCGATGGGGGGCGGAATCAGCCCCAGCATTTT. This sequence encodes CASSLFDGGRNQPQHF.

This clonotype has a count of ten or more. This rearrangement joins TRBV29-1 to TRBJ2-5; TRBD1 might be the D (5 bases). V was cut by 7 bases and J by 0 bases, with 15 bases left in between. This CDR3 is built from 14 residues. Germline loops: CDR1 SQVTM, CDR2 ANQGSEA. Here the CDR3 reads CSAPGHWDQETQYF. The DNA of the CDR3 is TGCAGCGCGCCCGGACACTGGGACCAAGAGACCCAGTACTTC.

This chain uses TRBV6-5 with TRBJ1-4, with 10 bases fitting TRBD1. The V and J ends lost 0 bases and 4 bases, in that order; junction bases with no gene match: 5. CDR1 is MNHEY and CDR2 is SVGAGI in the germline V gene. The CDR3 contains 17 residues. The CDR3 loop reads CASSYSGTGAGNEKLFF. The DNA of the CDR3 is TGTGCCAGCAGTTACTCGGGGACAGGGGCCGGTAATGAAAAACTGTTTTTT.

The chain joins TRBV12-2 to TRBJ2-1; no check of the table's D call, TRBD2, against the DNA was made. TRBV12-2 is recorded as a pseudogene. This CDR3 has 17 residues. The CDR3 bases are TGTGCAAGTCGCTTAAGCGATTGCGTCGGGACTCACGATGAGCAGTTCTTC. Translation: CASRLSDCVGTHDEQFF.

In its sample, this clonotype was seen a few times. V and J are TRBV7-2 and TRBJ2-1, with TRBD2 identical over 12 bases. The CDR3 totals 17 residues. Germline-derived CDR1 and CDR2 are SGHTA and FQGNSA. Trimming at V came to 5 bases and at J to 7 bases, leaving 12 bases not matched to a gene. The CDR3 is CASSPNLAGGPSNEQFF. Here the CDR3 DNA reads TGTGCCAGCAGCCCGAACCTAGCGGGAGGGCCATCTAATGAGCAGTTCTTC.

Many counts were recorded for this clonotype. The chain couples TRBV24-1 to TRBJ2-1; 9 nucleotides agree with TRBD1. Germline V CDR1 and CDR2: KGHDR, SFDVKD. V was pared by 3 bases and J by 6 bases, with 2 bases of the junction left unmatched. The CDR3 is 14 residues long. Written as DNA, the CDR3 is TGTGCCACCAGTGATCGGACAGGGGTCAATGAGCAGTTCTTC. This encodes CATSDRTGVNEQFF.

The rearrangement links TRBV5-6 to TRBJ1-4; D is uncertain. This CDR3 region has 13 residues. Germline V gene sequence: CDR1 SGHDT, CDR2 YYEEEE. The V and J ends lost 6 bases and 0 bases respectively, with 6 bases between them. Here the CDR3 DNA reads TGTGCCAGCAATCTTGCAACTAATGAAAAACTGTTTTTT. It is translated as CASNLATNEKLFF.

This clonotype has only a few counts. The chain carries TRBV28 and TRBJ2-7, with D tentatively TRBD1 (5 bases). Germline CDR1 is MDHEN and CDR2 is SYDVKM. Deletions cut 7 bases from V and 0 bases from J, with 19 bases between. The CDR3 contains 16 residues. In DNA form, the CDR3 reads TGTGCCAGCACAACCTGGCGGCAGGGAAACTCCTACGAGCAGTACTTC. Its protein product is CASTTWRQGNSYEQYF.

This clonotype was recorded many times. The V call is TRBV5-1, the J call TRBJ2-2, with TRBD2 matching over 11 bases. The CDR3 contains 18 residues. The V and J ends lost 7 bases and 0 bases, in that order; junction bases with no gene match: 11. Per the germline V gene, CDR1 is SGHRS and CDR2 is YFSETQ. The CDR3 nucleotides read TGCGCCAGCTCTACGGGACTAGCGGTACTCGCGAACACCGGGGAGCTGTTTTTT. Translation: CASSTGLAVLANTGELFF.

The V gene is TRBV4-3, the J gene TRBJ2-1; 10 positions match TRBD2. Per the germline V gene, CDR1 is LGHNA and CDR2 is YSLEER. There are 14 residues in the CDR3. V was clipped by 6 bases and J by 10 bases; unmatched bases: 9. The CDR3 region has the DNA TGCGCCAGCAGTCGCACTAGCGGGATTGTCGAGCAGTTCTTC. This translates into CASSRTSGIVEQFF.

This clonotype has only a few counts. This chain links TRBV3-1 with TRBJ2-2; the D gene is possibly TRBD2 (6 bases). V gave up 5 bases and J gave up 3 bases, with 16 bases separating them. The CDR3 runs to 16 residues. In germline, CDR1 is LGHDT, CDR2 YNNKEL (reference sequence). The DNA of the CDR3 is TGTGCCAGCAGCTTTATGGGGGGTTCGTACACCGGGGAGCTGTTTTTT. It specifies CASSFMGGSYTGELFF.

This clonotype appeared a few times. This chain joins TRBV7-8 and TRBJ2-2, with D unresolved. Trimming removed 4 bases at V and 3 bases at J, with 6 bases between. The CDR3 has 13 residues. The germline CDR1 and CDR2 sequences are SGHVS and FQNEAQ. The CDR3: CASSSIHTGELFF. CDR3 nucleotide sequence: TGTGCCAGCAGCTCTATCCACACCGGGGAGCTGTTTTTT.